The present T cell receptor beta chain was sequenced within a study of cytomegalovirus exposure and HLA in healthy donors. Study-level background: The approximately 700 first-cohort repertoires shared a platform with the roughly 120 validation repertoires, as reported in a later analysis. Study findings and constraints: A subsequent analysis found that TCR clusters from the first cohort also tended to co-occur in the 120 validation repertoires, with around 94% of cluster scores above 0.

Here immunoSEQ multiplex PCR was the method, and the copy in TCRdb shows in-frame clones only, minus some. The top ten clones hold around 1% of a sample with around 300,000 clones, approximately 83% of them seen once. This clone was seen a single time. What it binds is not known. Trimming stripped 8 bases from V and 4 bases from J, with 15 bases between. This CDR3 region has 14 residues. Germline loops: CDR1 LGHNA, CDR2 YNFKEQ. The source is a woman aged 18-29 years in good health and CMV-seronegative. Sequencing was done on a sample of PBMCs. The V gene is TRBV4-2, the J gene TRBJ1-3; D is unclear. The CDR3 is CASGGESSGNTIYF. CDR3 coding DNA: TGTGCCAGCGGCGGAGAGAGCTCCGGAAACACCATATATTTT.